What follows are 10 T cell receptor beta chains derived from one specimen sequenced in a study of T cell clonality in common variable immunodeficiency. These TCRs' antigens remain unknown. Study-level points and caveats: Common variable immunodeficiency TCR beta sequences reportedly had fewer deletions and N-nucleotide insertions.

Assay: immunoSEQ multiplex PCR; the TCRdb copy retains only in-frame clones and omits some. This sample comprises approximately 29,000 clones, none seen once only. Sequenced input: peripheral blood mononuclear cells. The receptor set was obtained from a human donor with common variable immunodeficiency.

This clone was detected only a few times. CDR3 in amino acids: CASTDEGFGNQPQHF. The part of the CDR3 DNA that was read is TGTGCCAGTACGGATGAAGGGTTTGGCAATCAGCCC. V and J are TRBV19 and TRBJ1-5; unclear D gene. The CDR3 is cut off 3 residues early in the read; its end comes from the germline J gene. The CDR3 extends over 15 amino acids. Germline V gene lookup returns CDR1 LNHDA and CDR2 SQIVND (reference sequence). V shed 7 bases and J shed 2 bases, with 15 bases lying between them.

This clone was seen only a few times. The missing CDR3 end, 3 residues past where the read stops, is filled in from the germline J gene. The chain uses TRBV7-9 and TRBJ2-2; D gene unclear. V lost 4 bases and J 0 bases, leaving 6 bases between the germline ends. Germline lookup yields CDR1 SEHNR and CDR2 FQNEAQ (reference sequence). The CDR3 sequence is 14 residues long. This chain's CDR3 is CASSSTANTGELFF. The sequenced CDR3 bases are TGTGCCAGCAGCTCCACAGCGAACACCGGGGAG.

This clone was observed a handful of times. Read sequence stops 3 residues before the CDR3 end, and the germline J gene provides the missing end. This chain connects TRBV7-9 to TRBJ2-2, with TRBD1 identical over 10 bases. The J segment lost 6 bases and the V segment lost 4 bases, leaving 5 bases of the junction unmatched. Germline V gene sequence: CDR1 SEHNR, CDR2 FQNEAQ (reference sequence). This CDR3 spans 15 amino acids. CDR3 sequence reads: CASSSGQGPAGELFF. The CDR3 bases that were read are TGTGCCAGCAGCTCGGGACAGGGGCCAGCCGGGGAG. Full variable domain (remainder filled in from reference TRBV7-9 and TRBJ2-2): DTGVSQNPRHKITKRGQNVTFRCDPISEHNRLYWYRQTLGQGPEFLTYFQNEAQLEKSRLLSDRFSAERPKGSFSTLEIQRTEQGDSAMYLCASSSGQGPAGELFFGEGSRLTVL.

With regard to this clone: The CDR3 is cut off 3 residues early in the read; its end comes from the germline J gene. V usage is TRBV23-1 and J usage is TRBJ1-4; the D gene is possibly TRBD1 (6 bases). TRBV23-1 is an ORF for which the function is uncertain. Trimming pared 8 bases from V and 2 bases from J, leaving 18 bases between. The CDR3 covers 16 residues. The part of the CDR3 DNA that was read is TGCGCCAGCCTCTCAGAGTGGGGGCTTACTAATGAAAAA. This gives the protein CASLSEWGLTNEK. The whole CDR3 protein is CASLSEWGLTNEKLFF.

There are many counts of this clone. The junction and the germline gene differ at one end; a read error may be behind it. Coverage ceases 3 residues before the CDR3 finishes, and the germline J gene fills in the end. The identical CDR3 is also encoded by other nucleotide sequences in the sample. V usage is TRBV7-7 and J usage is TRBJ2-5; the match to TRBD2 covers 12 bases. The length of the CDR3 is 15 residues. CDR1 is SSHAT and CDR2 is FNYEAQ in the germline V gene (reference sequence). CDR3 DNA (partial): TGTGCTAGCAGCCCGGGACTAGCGGGTAGGGAGACC. Protein sequence: CASSPGLAGRET. The whole CDR3 region reads CASSPGLAGRETQYF. Filled out from reference TRBV7-7 and TRBJ2-5, the complete variable domain reads GAGVSQSPRYKVTKRGQDVTLRCDPISSHATLYWYQQALGQGPEFLTYFNYEAQPDKSGLPSDRFSAERPEGSISTLTIQRTEQRDSAMYRCASSPGLAGRETQYFGPGTRLLVL.

This clone showed up just a few times. With the read ending 3 residues before the CDR3 end, the germline J gene is used to fill in that end. V is TRBV7-9 and J is TRBJ1-1; D call uncertain. The length of the CDR3 is 13 residues. V lost 1 base and J 1 base, leaving 4 bases between the germline ends. The germline gives CDR1 SEHNR, CDR2 FQNEAQ (reference sequence). The DNA read from the CDR3 is TGTGCCAGCAGCTTAGGGCAGAACACTGAA. Translated, it gives CASSLGQNTE. The full CDR3 protein is CASSLGQNTEAFF. The full variable domain, in which reference TRBV7-9 and TRBJ1-1 provide the parts outside the CDR3, is DTGVSQNPRHKITKRGQNVTFRCDPISEHNRLYWYRQTLGQGPEFLTYFQNEAQLEKSRLLSDRFSAERPKGSFSTLEIQRTEQGDSAMYLCASSLGQNTEAFFGQGTRLTVV.

This clone was recorded at least ten times. With the read ending 3 residues before the CDR3 end, the germline J gene is used to fill in that end. This rearrangement joins TRBV7-9 to TRBJ2-5; TRBD1 is a possible D gene (6 bases). Per the germline V gene, CDR1 is SEHNR and CDR2 is FQNEAQ (reference sequence). CDR3 length: 12 residues. V was pared by 5 bases and J by 5 bases, with 9 bases between. The sequenced CDR3 bases are TGTGCCAGCAGCCCCCAGGGGGAGACC. This sequence encodes CASSPQGET. The entire CDR3 reads CASSPQGETQYF.

Note on this clone: Coverage ceases 3 residues before the CDR3 finishes, and the germline J gene fills in the end. V and J are TRBV7-9 and TRBJ1-1, with TRBD1 matching over 7 bases. CDR3 length equals 14 residues. Germline CDR1 SEHNR, CDR2 FQNEAQ (reference sequence). CDR3: CASSWVGTDLGAFF. CDR3 bases read: TGTGCCAGCAGCTGGGTGGGGACAGACCTGGGA.

This clone was recorded at least ten times. The observed sequence ends 3 residues before the CDR3 terminus, with the missing tail filled in from the germline J gene. The V call is TRBV19, the J call TRBJ2-1, with 11 nucleotides matching TRBD1. CDR1 and CDR2 (germline): LNHDA, SQIVND (reference sequence). J gave up 4 bases and V 5 bases, and 7 bases lay outside the gene matches. The CDR3 is 16 amino acids. CDR3 bases read: TGTGCCAGTAGTCCAAGGACAGGGGGCGGTTACAATGAG. Translation gives CASSPRTGGGYNE. The whole CDR3 protein is CASSPRTGGGYNEQFF.

This clone appeared a few times. The CDR3 end lies 3 residues beyond the end of the read and is filled in from the germline J gene. This chain links TRBV11-3 with TRBJ2-3; 7 bases agree with TRBD1. Looked up from germline, CDR1 is SGHNT and CDR2 is YENEEA. The CDR3 is made up of 13 amino acids. V dropped 5 bases and J dropped 6; count of bases not matched to a gene: 5. The part of the CDR3 DNA that was read is TGTGCCAGCAGCATTATGACAGGGGATACG. Translating gives CASSIMTGDT. The whole CDR3 protein is CASSIMTGDTQYF.